Given below is one T cell receptor (beta chain) in context. Its antigen target is currently unknown. Base qualities were left out, and no much larger clone turns up one base away. CDR1 ENHRY and CDR2 SYGVKD were looked up in the germline V gene. The germline V end is reduced by 5 bases and the J end by 5 bases; junction bases left unmatched: 4. The CDR3 measures 14 amino acids from cysteine to phenylalanine. The retained sequence is limited to the CDR3, 42 bases, with the frame set at the first base. The data stem from a study of T cell changes during pregnancy in multiple sclerosis (dated by TCRdb to about 2019). For the wider study: In women with multiple sclerosis, the researchers looked at how the T cell repertoire shifted as pregnancy progressed.

Receptors were amplified or captured by the immunoSEQ multiplex PCR assay. As stored in TCRdb, this immuneACCESS dataset retains in-frame rearrangements with V and J assigned. A fraction of the clones does not appear; measured against another copy, unresolved V genes explain less than half of the discrepancy, and the remainder lacks a known reason. The sample table contains 70,000 to 95,000 clones; only one count was recorded for about 92% of them. 2.5% to 3% of the sample belongs to the ten largest clones. The V gene is TRBV10-3 and the J gene is TRBJ2-5, with TRBD1 matching 11 junction bases. The source was peripheral blood, collected after pregnancy. The sequence was collected from a female donor in good health, enrolled as a control in a pregnancy study. The CDR3 loop reads CAISRDRGVETQYF. The nucleotide sequence is TGTGCCATCAGTCGGGACAGGGGGGTTGAGACCCAGTACTTC.